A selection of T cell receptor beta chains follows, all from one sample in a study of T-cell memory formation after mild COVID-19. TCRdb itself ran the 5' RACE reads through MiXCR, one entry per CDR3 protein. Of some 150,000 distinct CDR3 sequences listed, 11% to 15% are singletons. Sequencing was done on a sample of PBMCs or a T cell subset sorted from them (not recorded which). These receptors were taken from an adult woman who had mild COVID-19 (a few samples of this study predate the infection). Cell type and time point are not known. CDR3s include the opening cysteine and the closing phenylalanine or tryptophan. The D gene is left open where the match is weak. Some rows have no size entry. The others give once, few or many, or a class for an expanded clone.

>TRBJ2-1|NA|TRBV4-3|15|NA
CASSHGTSGVDEQFF
TGCGCCAGCAGCCACGGAACCTCAGGGGTAGATGAGCAGTTCTTC
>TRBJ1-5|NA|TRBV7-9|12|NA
CASSSYSQPQHF
TGTGCCAGCAGCTCTTACTCGCAGCCCCAGCATTTT
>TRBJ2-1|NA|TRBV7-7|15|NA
CASSLDGSSYNEQFF
TGTGCTAGCAGCTTAGACGGGAGCTCCTACAATGAGCAGTTCTTC
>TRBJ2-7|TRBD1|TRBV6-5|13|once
CASARGPNYEQYF
TGTGCCAGCGCCAGGGGGCCCAACTACGAGCAGTACTTC
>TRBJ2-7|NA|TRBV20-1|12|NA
CSAGGGRYEQYF
TGCAGTGCCGGGGGTGGGCGTTACGAGCAGTACTTC
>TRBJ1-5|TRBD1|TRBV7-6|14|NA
CASSPRQGGQPQHF
TGTGCCAGCAGCCCACGACAGGGCGGTCAGCCCCAGCATTTT
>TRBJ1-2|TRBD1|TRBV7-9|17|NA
CASSPTGTEFANYGYTF
TGTGCCAGCAGCCCCACCGGGACAGAATTTGCTAACTATGGCTACACCTTC
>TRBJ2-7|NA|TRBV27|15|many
CASSIEEAGFYEQYF
TGTGCCAGCAGTATCGAAGAGGCCGGATTCTACGAGCAGTACTTC
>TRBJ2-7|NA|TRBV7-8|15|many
CASSLVRGASYEQYF
TGTGCCAGCAGCTTAGTACGGGGGGCCTCCTACGAGCAGTACTTC
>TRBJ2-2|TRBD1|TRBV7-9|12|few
CASSSRTGELFF
TGTGCCAGCAGCTCTCGGACAGGGGAGTTGTTTTTT
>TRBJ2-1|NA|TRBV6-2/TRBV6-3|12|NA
CASSYPPNEQFF
TGTGCCAGCAGTTACCCCCCCAATGAGCAGTTCTTC
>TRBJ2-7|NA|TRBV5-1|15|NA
CASSLGPGEGYEQYF
TGCGCCAGCAGCTTGGGTCCGGGTGAGGGATACGAGCAGTACTTC
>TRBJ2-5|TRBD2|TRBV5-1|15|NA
CASSLAASGGETQYF
TGCGCCAGCAGCTTGGCCGCTAGCGGGGGAGAGACCCAGTACTTC
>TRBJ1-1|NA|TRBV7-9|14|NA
CASSSPTGVTEAFF
TGTGCCAGCAGCTCACCGACGGGGGTGACTGAAGCTTTCTTT
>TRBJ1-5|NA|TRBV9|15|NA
CASSLGGNREQPQHF
TGTGCCAGCAGCCTAGGAGGGAACAGGGAACAGCCCCAGCATTTT
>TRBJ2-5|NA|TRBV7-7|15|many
CASSFSATRGETQYF
TGTGCTAGCAGCTTCAGTGCGACTAGAGGAGAGACCCAGTACTTC
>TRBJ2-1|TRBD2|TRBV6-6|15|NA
CASSQLAGTNNEQFF
TGTGCCAGCAGCCAACTAGCGGGGACTAACAATGAGCAGTTCTTC
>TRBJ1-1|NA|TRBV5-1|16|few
CASSLRTVELNTEAFF
TGCGCCAGCAGCTTGCGGACTGTAGAGTTGAACACTGAAGCTTTCTTT
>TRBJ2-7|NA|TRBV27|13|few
CASAVGGAYEQYF
TGTGCCAGTGCCGTGGGGGGAGCCTACGAGCAGTACTTC
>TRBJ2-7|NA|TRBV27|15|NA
CASSLGGWATYEQYF
TGTGCCAGCAGTTTAGGAGGGTGGGCCACCTACGAGCAGTACTTC
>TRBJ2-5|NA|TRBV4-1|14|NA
CASSQGAPEETQYF
TGCGCCAGCAGCCAAGGAGCGCCGGAGGAGACCCAGTACTTC
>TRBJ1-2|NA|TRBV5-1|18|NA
CASSLGSGAPSLDYGYTF
TGCGCCAGCAGCTTGGGGTCGGGGGCCCCTTCCCTAGACTATGGCTACACCTTC
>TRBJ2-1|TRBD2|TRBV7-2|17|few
CASSLPPFSGGAGEQFF
TGTGCCAGCAGCTTACCCCCCTTCAGCGGGGGGGCTGGTGAGCAGTTCTTC
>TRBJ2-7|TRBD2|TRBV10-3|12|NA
CAISGEGSEQYF
TGTGCCATCAGTGGGGAGGGAAGCGAGCAGTACTTC
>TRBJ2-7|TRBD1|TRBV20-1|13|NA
CSAEDRETYEQYF
TGCAGTGCCGAGGACAGGGAGACCTACGAGCAGTACTTC
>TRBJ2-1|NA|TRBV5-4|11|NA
CASGSLDEQFF
TGTGCCAGCGGGAGCTTGGACGAGCAGTTCTTC
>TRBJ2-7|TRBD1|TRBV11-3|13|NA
CASSPGQGDEQYF
TGTGCCAGCAGCCCGGGACAGGGGGACGAGCAGTACTTC
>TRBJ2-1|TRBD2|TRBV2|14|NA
CASRGLADYNEQFF
TGTGCCAGCAGGGGACTAGCGGACTACAATGAGCAGTTCTTC
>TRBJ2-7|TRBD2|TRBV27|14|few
CASSFEGGTYEQYF
TGTGCCAGCAGTTTTGAGGGAGGGACCTACGAGCAGTACTTC
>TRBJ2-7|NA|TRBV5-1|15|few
CASSPRDLNSYEQYF
TGCGCCAGCAGCCCACGGGACTTGAATTCCTACGAGCAGTACTTC
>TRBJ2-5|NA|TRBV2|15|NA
CASSDRRVVQETQYF
TGTGCCAGCAGTGACCGGCGGGTAGTTCAAGAGACCCAGTACTTC
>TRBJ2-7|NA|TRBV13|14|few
CASSFVRYSYEQYF
TGTGCCAGCAGCTTTGTCAGGTACTCCTACGAGCAGTACTTC
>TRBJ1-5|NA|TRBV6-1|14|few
CASSEGQGHQPQHF
TGTGCCAGCAGTGAAGGGCAGGGCCACCAGCCCCAGCATTTT
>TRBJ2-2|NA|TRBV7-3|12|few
CASSPWPGELFF
TGTGCCAGCAGCCCCTGGCCCGGGGAGCTGTTTTTT
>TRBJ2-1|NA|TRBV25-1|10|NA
CASSSGAQFF
TGTGCCAGCAGCTCAGGGGCGCAGTTCTTC